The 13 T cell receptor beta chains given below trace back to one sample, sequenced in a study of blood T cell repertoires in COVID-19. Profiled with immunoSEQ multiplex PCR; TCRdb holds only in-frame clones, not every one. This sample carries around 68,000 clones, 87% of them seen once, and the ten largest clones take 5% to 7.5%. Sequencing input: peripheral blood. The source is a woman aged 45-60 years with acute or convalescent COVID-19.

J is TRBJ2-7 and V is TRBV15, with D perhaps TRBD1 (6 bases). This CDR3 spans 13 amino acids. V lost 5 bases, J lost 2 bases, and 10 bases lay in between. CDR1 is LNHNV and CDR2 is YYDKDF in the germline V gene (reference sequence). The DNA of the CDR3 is TGTGCCACCAGCGACAGGATCGCCTACGAGCAGTACTTC. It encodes CATSDRIAYEQYF.

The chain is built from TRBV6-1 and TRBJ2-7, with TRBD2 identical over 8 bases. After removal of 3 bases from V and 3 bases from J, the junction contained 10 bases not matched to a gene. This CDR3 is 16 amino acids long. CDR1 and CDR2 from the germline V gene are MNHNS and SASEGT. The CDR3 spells CASSERTIAGGYEQYF. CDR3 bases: TGTGCCAGCAGTGAGCGGACTATCGCGGGGGGCTACGAGCAGTACTTC.

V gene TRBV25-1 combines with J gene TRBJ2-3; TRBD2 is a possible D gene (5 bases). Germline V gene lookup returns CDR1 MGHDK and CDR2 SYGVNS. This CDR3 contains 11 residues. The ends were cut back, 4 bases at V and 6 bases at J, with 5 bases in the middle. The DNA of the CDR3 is TGTGCCAGCAGTGGAGGGGATACGCAGTATTTT. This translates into CASSGGDTQYF.

CDR3 sequence reads: CASSPGGMNTEAFF. The CDR3 nucleotides read TGTGCCAGCTCACCAGGCGGCATGAACACTGAAGCTTTCTTT. This chain connects TRBV18 to TRBJ1-1; D unclear. The CDR3 totals 14 residues. Trimming removed 2 bases at V and 0 bases at J, with 7 bases between. Germline-derived CDR1 and CDR2 are KGHSH and LQKENI.

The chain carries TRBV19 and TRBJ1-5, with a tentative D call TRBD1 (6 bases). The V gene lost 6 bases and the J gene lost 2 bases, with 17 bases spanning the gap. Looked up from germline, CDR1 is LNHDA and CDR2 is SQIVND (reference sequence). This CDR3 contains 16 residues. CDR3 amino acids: CASSHRGSIGNQPQHF. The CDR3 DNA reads TGTGCCAGTAGCCATAGGGGGTCCATCGGCAATCAGCCCCAGCATTTT. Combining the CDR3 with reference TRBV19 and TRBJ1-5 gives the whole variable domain DGGITQSPKYLFRKEGQNVTLSCEQNLNHDAMYWYRQDPGQGLRLIYYSQIVNDFQKGDIAEGYSVSREKKESFPLTVTSAQKNPTAFYLCASSHRGSIGNQPQHFGDGTRLSIL.

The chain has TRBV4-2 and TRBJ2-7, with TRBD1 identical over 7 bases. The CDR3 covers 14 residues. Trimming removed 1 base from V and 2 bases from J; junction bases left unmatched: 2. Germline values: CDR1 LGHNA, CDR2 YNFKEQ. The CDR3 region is CASSQGTGTYEQYF. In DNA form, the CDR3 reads TGTGCCAGCAGCCAAGGGACAGGAACCTACGAGCAGTACTTC.

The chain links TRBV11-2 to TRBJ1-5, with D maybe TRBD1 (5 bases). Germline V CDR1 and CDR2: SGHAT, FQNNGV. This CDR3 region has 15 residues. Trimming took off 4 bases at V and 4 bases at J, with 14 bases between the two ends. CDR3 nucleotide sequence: TGTGCCAGCAGCTCCTCGGGGGGAGAGAATCAGCCCCAGCATTTT. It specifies CASSSSGGENQPQHF.

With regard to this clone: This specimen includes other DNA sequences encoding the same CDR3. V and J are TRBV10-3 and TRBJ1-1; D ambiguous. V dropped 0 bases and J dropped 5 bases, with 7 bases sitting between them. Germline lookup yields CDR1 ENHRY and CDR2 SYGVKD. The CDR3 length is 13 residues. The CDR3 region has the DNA TGTGCCATCAGTGAGTCGGGAGGGACTGAAGCTTTCTTT. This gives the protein CAISESGGTEAFF.

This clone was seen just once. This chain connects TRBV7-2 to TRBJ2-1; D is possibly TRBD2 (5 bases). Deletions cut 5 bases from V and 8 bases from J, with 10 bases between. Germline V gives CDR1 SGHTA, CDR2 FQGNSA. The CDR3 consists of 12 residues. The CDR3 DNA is TGTGCCAGCAGCCCGGCGCGGGATGAGCAGTTCTTC. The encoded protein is CASSPARDEQFF.

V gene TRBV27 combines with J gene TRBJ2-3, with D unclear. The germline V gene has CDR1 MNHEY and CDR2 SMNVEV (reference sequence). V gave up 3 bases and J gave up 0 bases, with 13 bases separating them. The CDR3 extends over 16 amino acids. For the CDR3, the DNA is TGTGCCAGCAGTTTTTTTTCCTTTTCTAGCACAGATACGCAGTATTTT. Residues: CASSFFSFSSTDTQYF.

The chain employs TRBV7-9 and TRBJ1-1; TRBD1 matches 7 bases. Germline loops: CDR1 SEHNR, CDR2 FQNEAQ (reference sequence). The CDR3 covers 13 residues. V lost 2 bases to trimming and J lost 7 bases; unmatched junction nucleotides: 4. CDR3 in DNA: TGTGCCAGCAGCTTAATCCAGGGGGGTGAAGCTTTCTTT. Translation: CASSLIQGGEAFF.

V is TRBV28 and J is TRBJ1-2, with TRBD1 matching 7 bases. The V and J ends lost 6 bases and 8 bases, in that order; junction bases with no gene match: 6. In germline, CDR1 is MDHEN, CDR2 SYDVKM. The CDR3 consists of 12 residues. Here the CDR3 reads CASRVTGEGYTF. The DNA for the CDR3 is TGTGCCAGCAGAGTAACAGGGGAAGGCTACACCTTC.

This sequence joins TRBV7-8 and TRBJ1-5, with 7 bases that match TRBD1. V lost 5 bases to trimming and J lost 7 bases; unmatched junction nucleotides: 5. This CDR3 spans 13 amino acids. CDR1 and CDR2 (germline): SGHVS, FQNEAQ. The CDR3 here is CASSPGGRQPQHF. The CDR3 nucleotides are TGTGCCAGCAGCCCAGGGGGTAGGCAGCCCCAGCATTTT.